What follows describes a single T cell receptor beta chain. As yet, its antigen is unknown. The data are from a study of cytomegalovirus exposure and HLA in healthy donors. Study outcomes and limitations: The study labeled fewer than 200 TCR beta chains cytomegalovirus-associated. Reports showed the classifier diagnosing cytomegalovirus status with high specificity and sensitivity.

CDR3 size: 14 residues. Per the germline V gene, CDR1 is MDHEN and CDR2 is SYDVKM. The V end lost 7 bases, the J end lost 3 bases, and 16 bases lay between the germline ends. Generated by immunoSEQ multiplex PCR, the TCRdb table keeps only in-frame clones and is missing some. The profile shows over 45,000 clones, around nine tenths of them singletons. Sequences were obtained from PBMCs. This chain links TRBV28 with TRBJ2-7, with D perhaps TRBD1 (5 bases). The clonotype was recovered from a man aged 18 to 29 in good health and CMV-seronegative. The CDR3, as DNA: TGTGCCAGCACCGAGCCTGGCAGGGACTACGAGCAGTACTTC. Translated: CASTEPGRDYEQYF.